This TCR beta chain was found in a study of T cells in Graves' hyperthyroidism and ophthalmopathy. Study-level information: Staff took peripheral blood when the initial diagnosis was made, before any treatment began.

The authors obtained PBMCs from over 8.5 ml of fresh peripheral blood. Study results and limitations: Blood shared most expanded thyroid clonotypes above 0.001.

The germline V and J ends were trimmed by 3 bases and 3 bases, with 12 bases remaining between them. This CDR3 is built from 15 residues. The V gene's germline CDR1 is KGHSH and CDR2 LQKENI. Amplification targeted TCR beta CDR3 regions from RNA transcripts. The primer set for the first-round RT-PCR of the TCR CDR3 was HTBI. One entry per CDR3 protein results from TCRdb running MiXCR on the multiplex PCR reads. The data hold approximately 410,000 distinct CDR3 sequences, with over 12% observed a single time. Comment on this clonotype: Its cognate antigen is unknown.

The clonotype comes from a man in his late teens or twenties with Graves' ophthalmopathy. Sequencing was carried out using blood. This rearrangement joins TRBV18 to TRBJ1-5; D is perhaps TRBD1 (5 bases). CDR3 protein: CASSPQRGSNQPQHF. For the CDR3, the DNA is TGTGCCAGCTCACCTCAAAGGGGATCCAATCAGCCCCAGCATTTT. Together with reference TRBV18 and TRBJ1-5, the CDR3 gives the full variable domain: NAGVMQNPRHLVRRRGQEARLRCSPMKGHSHVYWYRQLPEEGLKFMVYLQKENIIDESGMPKERFSAEFPKEGPSILRIQQVVRGDSAAYFCASSPQRGSNQPQHFGDGTRLSIL.